This TCR beta chain was documented in a study of T cell responses to AZD1222 COVID-19 vaccine. Libraries were prepared by immunoSEQ multiplex PCR; TCRdb keeps only in-frame clonotypes and omits some of them. Of around 130,000 clones listed, about 86% are singletons. Only one count was recorded for this clone. This CDR3 region has 15 residues. Here the sequenced sample was peripheral blood, taken on day 0 of AZD1222 vaccination. The TCR comes from an adult in good health. The chain links TRBV21-1 to TRBJ2-3; TRBD1, the D gene given by the table, was not confirmed from the DNA. TRBV21-1 is marked as a pseudogene. The CDR3 region is CASSKVMASTDTQYF. The CDR3 DNA is TGTGCCAGCAGCAAAGTCATGGCTAGCACAGATACGCAGTATTTT.